Shown below are 14 T cell receptor beta chains from a single sample sequenced in a study of blood T cells in healthy people across ages. Through a sample-barcoded 5' primer and a J-beta primer mix, a second PCR was run for about 7 to 12 cycles. In TCRdb, the 5' RACE reads were re-called with MiXCR into one record per CDR3 protein. Of about a million distinct CDR3 sequences listed, 51% are singletons. The sequencing sample was made of blood. The receptors come from a woman in her fifties or sixties in good health.

This chain uses TRBV7-2 with TRBJ1-5, with D maybe TRBD1 (6 bases). The CDR3 sequence is 15 residues long. Trimming took 2 bases from V and 0 from J, leaving 8 bases between them. In germline, CDR1 is SGHTA, CDR2 FQGNSA. Here the CDR3 DNA reads TGTGCCAGCAGCTTATGGACAGTTAGCAATCAGCCCCAGCATTTT. The encoded protein is CASSLWTVSNQPQHF.

The J gene is TRBJ2-1, the V gene TRBV10-3; 11 bases are a match to TRBD2. Germline V CDR1 and CDR2: ENHRY, SYGVKD. The ends lost 2 bases at V and 9 bases at J; junction bases unmatched: 12. The length of the CDR3 is 17 residues. In nucleotides, the CDR3 is TGTGCCATCAGTGAGCTTCCTAGCGGGAGGACTTGGGGTGAGCAGTTCTTC. Translated, it gives CAISELPSGRTWGEQFF.

This chain uses TRBV7-2 with TRBJ2-7; a possible D gene is TRBD1 (6 bases). V lost 1 base, J lost 5 bases, and 12 bases lay in between. Germline assignment: CDR1 SGHTA and CDR2 FQGNSA. The CDR3 runs 14 residues. This CDR3 is CASSLVAGVHEQYF. CDR3 nucleotide sequence: TGTGCCAGCAGCTTAGTAGCAGGGGTCCACGAGCAGTACTTC.

This clonotype has a count of ten or more. The V call is TRBV4-1, the J call TRBJ2-7; the D is unclear. From germline, CDR1 is MGHRA and CDR2 YSYEKL. Deletions cut 1 base from V and 3 bases from J, with 16 bases between. There are 16 residues in the CDR3. CDR3 sequence (DNA): TGCGCCAGCAGCCAAGTGGTCCGCCCATCACTCTACGAGCAGTACTTC. It codes for CASSQVVRPSLYEQYF.

The CDR3 sequence: CASSQALREKLFF. The CDR3 DNA reads TGTGCCAGCAGCCAAGCCTTACGAGAAAAACTGTTTTTT. The J gene is TRBJ1-4, the V gene TRBV7-2; D gene unclear. Trimming left V 5 bases short and J 8 bases short, with 12 bases between. This CDR3 comprises 13 residues. From germline, CDR1 is SGHTA and CDR2 FQGNSA.

The V and J genes are TRBV10-3 and TRBJ2-7, with D maybe TRBD2 (6 bases). V was trimmed by 2 bases and J by 3 bases, leaving 14 bases between them. The CDR3 runs to 15 residues. CDR1 is ENHRY and CDR2 is SYGVKD in the germline V gene. The CDR3 spells CAISEVPGLNYEQYF. CDR3 bases: TGTGCCATCAGTGAGGTGCCGGGACTCAACTACGAGCAGTACTTC.

V gene TRBV29-1 combines with J gene TRBJ2-1; 7 positions match TRBD2. CDR3 length: 15 residues. V shed 4 bases and J 3 bases; nucleotides not matched to a gene: 9. The germline CDR1 and CDR2 sequences are SQVTM and ANQGSEA. The chain's CDR3 is CSVASLAASYNEQFF. CDR3 nucleotide sequence: TGCAGCGTTGCTTCCCTAGCGGCCAGCTACAATGAGCAGTTCTTC.

This sequence joins TRBV12-3 or TRBV12-4 and TRBJ2-4; D ambiguous. Trimming left V 0 bases short and J 0 bases short, with 9 bases between. The CDR3 is made up of 16 amino acids. The chain's CDR3 is CASSLAGPGAKNIQYF. CDR3 DNA: TGTGCCAGCAGTTTAGCGGGCCCAGGAGCCAAAAACATTCAGTACTTC.

This clonotype was counted between two and nine times. The V and J genes are TRBV7-2 and TRBJ2-5; D may be TRBD1 (5 bases). Trimming removed 8 bases from V and 5 bases from J, with 15 bases in between. Germline lookup yields CDR1 SGHTA and CDR2 FQGNSA. The CDR3 sequence is 13 residues long. The CDR3 spells CASAKGMGETQYF. Here the CDR3 DNA reads TGTGCCAGCGCCAAGGGGATGGGGGAGACCCAGTACTTC.

The chain is built from TRBV7-9 and TRBJ1-2; TRBD1 aligns across 8 bases. V shed 7 bases and J 3 bases; nucleotides not matched to a gene: 7. The V gene's germline CDR1 is SEHNR and CDR2 FQNEAQ (reference sequence). This CDR3 region has 14 residues. CDR3 sequence (DNA): TGTGCCAGCACCCTGACAGGGGTCGACTATGGCTACACCTTC. Residues: CASTLTGVDYGYTF.

The genes are TRBV14 and TRBJ2-5, with a tentative D call TRBD1 (6 bases). The CDR3 is 16 residues long. CDR1 SGHDN and CDR2 FVKESK come from the germline V gene. V lost 4 bases and J lost 1, with 16 bases in between. The CDR3 loop reads CASSPQGLIFQETQYF. CDR3 sequence (DNA): TGTGCCAGCAGCCCACAGGGTTTGATTTTCCAAGAGACCCAGTACTTC.

This clonotype was seen repeatedly, ten times or more. The chain links TRBV29-1 to TRBJ2-7, with TRBD2 matching 10 bases. This CDR3 has 14 amino acids. Germline loops: CDR1 SQVTM, CDR2 ANQGSEA. Trimming cost V 6 bases and J 2 bases; bases outside gene matches: 7. The CDR3 bases are TGCAGCGTCGCGGAACTAGCGGGGCCCTACGAGCAGTACTTC. This codes for CSVAELAGPYEQYF.

The rearrangement uses TRBV20-1 and TRBJ2-1; TRBD2 matches at 9 bases. After removal of 6 bases from V and 3 bases from J, the junction contained 9 bases not matched to a gene. Germline CDR1 and CDR2: DFQATT and SNEGSKA (reference sequence). This CDR3 region has 15 residues. The CDR3 spells CSAGAGLAIYNEQFF. CDR3 in DNA: TGCAGTGCCGGGGCCGGACTAGCGATCTACAATGAGCAGTTCTTC.

There are a few counts of this clonotype. The rearrangement links TRBV28 to TRBJ2-5; 9 bases are shared with TRBD2. The CDR3 has 15 residues. Germline-derived CDR1 and CDR2 are MDHEN and SYDVKM. J lost 2 bases, V lost 4 bases, and 5 bases had no gene match. The CDR3 DNA reads TGTGCCAGCAGTTATTTAGCGGGAGCACAAGAGACCCAGTACTTC. Protein: CASSYLAGAQETQYF.